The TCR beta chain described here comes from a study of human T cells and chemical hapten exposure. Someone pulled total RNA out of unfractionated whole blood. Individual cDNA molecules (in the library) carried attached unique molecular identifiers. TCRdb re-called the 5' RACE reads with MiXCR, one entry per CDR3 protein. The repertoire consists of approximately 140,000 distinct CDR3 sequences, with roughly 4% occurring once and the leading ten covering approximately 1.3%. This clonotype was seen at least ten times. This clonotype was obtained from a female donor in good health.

The chain's CDR3 is CASSSRSGGATDTQYF. The CDR3 bases are TGTGCCAGCAGCTCGCGTAGCGGGGGGGCAACAGATACGCAGTATTTT. The rearrangement links TRBV7-9 to TRBJ2-3; TRBD2 matches at 11 bases. The germline V gene has CDR1 SEHNR and CDR2 FQNEAQ (reference sequence). This CDR3 has 16 residues. The V gene end was trimmed by 4 bases and the J gene end by 3 bases; junction bases not matched to a gene: 6.